One sample yielded the 17 T cell receptor beta chains listed below, sequenced in a study of blood T cell repertoires in COVID-19. The data were produced by immunoSEQ multiplex PCR, yet TCRdb's version contains in-frame clones alone and is incomplete. The sample holds 55,000 to 80,000 clones, 86% seen once. Sequencing used peripheral blood. The receptors originated from a human donor in a cohort sampled during active COVID-19.

This clone was seen once. CDR3 in amino acids: CAISDQGVGGYTF. The CDR3 bases are TGTGCCATCAGTGACCAGGGGGTCGGTGGCTACACCTTC. The rearrangement uses TRBV10-3 and TRBJ1-2; 7 positions agree with TRBD1. Looked up from germline, CDR1 is ENHRY and CDR2 is SYGVKD. The V and J ends lost 3 bases and 7 bases, in that order; junction bases with no gene match: 5. The length of the CDR3 is 13 residues.

Here the CDR3 DNA reads TGTGCCAGCAGCCCGGGCAGTCTAGCGGGGGGGCCTGGAGAGACCCAGTACTTC. Amino acid sequence: CASSPGSLAGGPGETQYF. This chain links TRBV7-2 with TRBJ2-5; 12 bases match TRBD2. CDR1 and CDR2 (germline): SGHTA, FQGNSA. V shed 5 bases and J 4 bases; nucleotides not matched to a gene: 14. The CDR3 consists of 18 residues. Supplemented by reference TRBV7-2 and TRBJ2-5, the full variable domain reads GAGVSQSPSNKVTEKGKDVELRCDPISGHTALYWYRQSLGQGLEFLIYFQGNSAPDKSGLPSDRFSAERTGGSVSTLTIQRTQQEDSAVYLCASSPGSLAGGPGETQYFGPGTRLLVL.

This chain uses TRBV30 with TRBJ1-1; D may be TRBD1 (6 bases). V lost 2 bases to trimming and J lost 4 bases, with 20 bases between them. The CDR3 consists of 16 residues. Germline values: CDR1 GTSNPN, CDR2 SVGIG (reference sequence). For the CDR3, the DNA is TGTGCCTGGAGTTTAGGTTTGGGGGGGCTGAGCACTGAAGCTTTCTTT. Encoded protein: CAWSLGLGGLSTEAFF. The whole variable domain, filled in from reference TRBV30 and TRBJ1-1, reads SQTIHQWPATLVQPVGSPLSLECTVEGTSNPNLYWYRQAAGRGLQLLFYSVGIGQISSEVPQNLSASRPQDRQFILSSKKLLLSDSGFYLCAWSLGLGGLSTEAFFGQGTRLTVV.

The chain combines TRBV7-6 with TRBJ1-1; no reliable D call. The CDR3 has 14 amino acids. The V end was cut by 5 bases, the J end by 0 bases, with 10 bases between. Germline CDR1 SGHVS, CDR2 FNYEAQ. CDR3 protein: CASSADTLNTEAFF. DNA for the CDR3: TGTGCCAGCAGCGCAGACACTCTGAACACTGAAGCTTTCTTT.

This chain connects TRBV6-6 to TRBJ2-4; 8 positions match TRBD1. The CDR3 loop spans 13 amino acids. The germline gives CDR1 MNHNY, CDR2 SVGAGI (reference sequence). Trimming cost V 4 bases and J 12 bases; bases outside gene matches: 8. DNA of the CDR3: TGTGCCAGCAGTTCGGGACAGGTGGCTTATCAGTACTTC. It is translated as CASSSGQVAYQYF.

V is TRBV4-1 and J is TRBJ2-1, with D unclear. CDR3 length: 13 amino acids. Trimming pared 3 bases from V and 5 bases from J, leaving 8 bases between. Germline assignment: CDR1 MGHRA and CDR2 YSYEKL. The CDR3 reads CASSHNPDNEQFF. CDR3 nucleotide sequence: TGCGCCAGCAGCCACAACCCGGACAATGAGCAGTTCTTC.

This sequence joins TRBV7-3 and TRBJ2-1, with 7 positions matching TRBD2. V was clipped by 0 bases and J by 2 bases; unmatched bases: 4. The CDR3 length is 16 residues. Germline V gene sequence: CDR1 SGHTA, CDR2 FQGTGA. CDR3 nucleotides: TGTGCCAGCAGCTTAACCGGGGGGACGCCCTACAATGAGCAGTTCTTC. Amino acid sequence: CASSLTGGTPYNEQFF. Full variable domain (remainder filled in from reference TRBV7-3 and TRBJ2-1): GAGVSQTPSNKVTEKGKYVELRCDPISGHTALYWYRQSLGQGPEFLIYFQGTGAADDSGLPNDRFFAVRPEGSVSTLKIQRTERGDSAVYLCASSLTGGTPYNEQFFGPGTRLTVL.

This clone was observed a handful of times. The V call is TRBV27, the J call TRBJ1-6; D is unresolved. V was trimmed by 6 bases and J by 4 bases, leaving 4 bases between them. CDR3 length: 12 amino acids. CDR1 is MNHEY and CDR2 is SMNVEV in the germline V gene (reference sequence). CDR3 in amino acids: CASSRYNSPLHF. The DNA of the CDR3 is TGTGCCAGCAGCCGTTATAATTCACCCCTCCACTTT.

The chain carries TRBV5-4 and TRBJ1-5, with D perhaps TRBD1 (6 bases). Deletions cut 4 bases from V and 7 bases from J, with 9 bases between. The CDR3 runs to 12 residues. Germline CDR1 SGHNT, CDR2 YYREEE (reference sequence). The CDR3 protein is CASSAQGQPQHF. In DNA form, the CDR3 reads TGTGCCAGCAGCGCTCAGGGGCAGCCCCAGCATTTT. The variable domain in full, with the rest retrieved from reference TRBV5-4 and TRBJ1-5, is ETGVTQSPTHLIKTRGQQVTLRCSSQSGHNTVSWYQQALGQGPQFIFQYYREEENGRGNFPPRFSGLQFPNYSSELNVNALELDDSALYLCASSAQGQPQHFGDGTRLSIL.

The rearrangement uses TRBV5-4 and TRBJ2-2, with a possible D match to TRBD2 (7 bases). The CDR3 consists of 18 residues. The germline V gene has CDR1 SGHNT and CDR2 YYREEE (reference sequence). V lost 1 base to trimming and J lost 0 bases, with 16 bases between them. CDR3 in amino acids: CASSLRGAGASNTGELFF. The CDR3 bases are TGTGCCAGCAGCTTGCGGGGCGCGGGGGCGTCGAACACCGGGGAGCTGTTTTTT.

The rearrangement joins TRBV6-6 to TRBJ2-3, with no clear D. The CDR3 is 13 amino acids. The V gene lost 3 bases and the J gene lost 2 bases, with 6 bases spanning the gap. Germline assignment: CDR1 MNHNY and CDR2 SVGAGI (reference sequence). The CDR3 sequence: CASSYEITDTQYF. CDR3 DNA: TGTGCCAGCAGTTATGAGATCACAGATACGCAGTATTTT.

The chain employs TRBV5-1 and TRBJ1-1, with D perhaps TRBD1 (5 bases). The CDR3 contains 14 residues. Germline V CDR1 and CDR2: SGHRS, YFSETQ. Trimming pared 0 bases from V and 4 bases from J, leaving 10 bases between. The chain's CDR3 is CASSLAPGITEAFF. CDR3 DNA: TGCGCCAGCAGCTTGGCTCCAGGGATCACTGAAGCTTTCTTT.

This clone appeared a single time. This chain connects TRBV29-1 to TRBJ2-3; TRBD2 aligns across 9 bases. V was pared by 6 bases and J by 3 bases, with 4 bases of the junction left unmatched. This CDR3 spans 13 amino acids. Germline V gene data show CDR1 as SQVTM and CDR2 as ANQGSEA. DNA for the CDR3: TGCAGCGTGCGGGGGGGCCCGACAGATACGCAGTATTTT. This gives the protein CSVRGGPTDTQYF.

The chain recombines TRBV7-8 with TRBJ1-5; TRBD1 matches at 8 bases. Germline-derived CDR1 and CDR2 are SGHVS and FQNEAQ. V gave up 5 bases and J gave up 0 bases; unmatched junction bases: 15. The CDR3 consists of 19 residues. In DNA form, the CDR3 reads TGTGCCAGCAGCCTCAGGACAGGGAGCTATAAAAATAGCAATCAGCCCCAGCATTTT. Its protein product is CASSLRTGSYKNSNQPQHF.

The V and J genes are TRBV15 and TRBJ1-6; D remains ambiguous. Trimming took 5 bases from V and 7 from J, leaving 12 bases between them. CDR1 and CDR2 (germline): LNHNV, YYDKDF (reference sequence). The CDR3 covers 14 residues. The CDR3 sequence: CATSLSPGNSPLHF. CDR3 nucleotides: TGTGCCACCAGCTTGTCTCCGGGGAATTCACCCCTCCACTTT. Full variable domain (outside the CDR3, taken from reference TRBV15 and TRBJ1-6): DAMVIQNPRYQVTQFGKPVTLSCSQTLNHNVMYWYQQKSSQAPKLLFHYYDKDFNNEADTPDNFQSRRPNTSFCFLDIRSPGLGDTAMYLCATSLSPGNSPLHFGNGTRLTVT.

Only one count was recorded for this clone. V gene TRBV2 combines with J gene TRBJ2-4, with 14 bases fitting TRBD2. The CDR3 is made up of 18 amino acids. Germline trimming cut 5 bases from V and 2 bases from J; bases unmatched to any gene: 8. Germline CDR1 reads SNHLY; CDR2 reads FYNNEI. The CDR3: CASSSRTSGGWTKNIQYF. The CDR3 DNA follows: TGTGCCAGCAGTTCTAGGACTAGCGGGGGGTGGACCAAAAACATTCAGTACTTC.

This clone has more than one count but fewer than ten. The chain is built from TRBV2 and TRBJ1-1, with D possibly TRBD1 on 6 matching bases. Per the germline V gene, CDR1 is SNHLY and CDR2 is FYNNEI. V gave up 7 bases and J gave up 5 bases, with 20 bases separating them. This CDR3 comprises 15 residues. CDR3 nucleotides: TGTGCCAGCAACCCACCTACAGGGTTCGGTACTGAAGCTTTCTTT. Its protein is CASNPPTGFGTEAFF. The variable domain in full, completed from reference TRBV2 and TRBJ1-1, reads EPEVTQTPSHQVTQMGQEVILRCVPISNHLYFYWYRQILGQKVEFLVSFYNNEISEKSEIFDDQFSVERPDGSNFTLKIRSTKLEDSAMYFCASNPPTGFGTEAFFGQGTRLTVV.